These 13 T cell receptor beta chains came from one sample sequenced in a study of cytomegalovirus exposure and HLA in healthy donors. The PCR used 60 Vbeta and 13 Jbeta primers. Profiling relied on immunoSEQ multiplex PCR, and the TCRdb table lists in-frame clones only, not all of them. The data hold about 210,000 clones, with around 88% observed a single time. The sequencing sample was made of PBMCs. The source is a woman aged 25-40 years in good health and CMV-seronegative.

The V and J genes are TRBV23-1 and TRBJ1-6; TRBD1 is a possible D gene (6 bases). TRBV23-1 is classed as an ORF, of uncertain function. The CDR3 covers 14 residues. Trimming pared 11 bases from V and 6 bases from J, leaving 17 bases between. In DNA, the CDR3 is TGCGCCTCCCAGAAGGGGGAGCCTAATTCACCCCTCCACTTT. It encodes CASQKGEPNSPLHF.

V usage is TRBV19 and J usage is TRBJ1-4; D is ambiguous. CDR1 is LNHDA and CDR2 is SQIVND in the germline V gene (reference sequence). V was shortened by 3 bases and J by 3 bases, with 11 bases between the two germline ends. CDR3 length equals 15 residues. The chain's CDR3 is CASSISRNPNEKLFF. CDR3 coding DNA: TGTGCCAGTAGTATTTCGAGGAACCCTAATGAAAAACTGTTTTTT.

The rearrangement uses TRBV29-1 and TRBJ1-1; 9 bases line up with TRBD1. Germline V gives CDR1 SQVTM, CDR2 ANQGSEA. The CDR3 runs to 12 residues. V gave up 6 bases and J gave up 4 bases; unmatched junction bases: 3. The CDR3 loop reads CSVTGQGTEAFF. CDR3 DNA: TGCAGCGTGACGGGACAGGGCACTGAAGCTTTCTTT.

The chain combines TRBV23-1 with TRBJ2-7; the D is unclear. TRBV23-1 is an ORF for which the function is uncertain. Deletions cut 2 bases from V and 4 bases from J, with 21 bases between. The CDR3 consists of 17 residues. The CDR3 region has the DNA TGCGCCAGCAGTCAACCCACCTTAACCCGAGGATCATACGAGCAGTACTTC. Translated, it gives CASSQPTLTRGSYEQYF.

The rearrangement links TRBV28 to TRBJ1-6; TRBD1 agrees at 8 bases. The CDR3 is made up of 13 amino acids. The junction had 3 bases not matched to a gene; V was cut back by 9 bases and J by 5 bases. CDR1 is MDHEN, CDR2 SYDVKM, per germline. Written as DNA, the CDR3 is TGTGCCAGTAGACAGGGGAATAATTCACCCCTCCACTTT. Translating it yields CASRQGNNSPLHF.

The V gene is TRBV5-1, the J gene TRBJ2-5; 10 positions match TRBD2. V shed 2 bases, J shed 4 bases, and the junction held 8 bases outside the gene matches. The germline V gene encodes CDR1 SGHRS and CDR2 YFSETQ. The CDR3 loop spans 16 amino acids. CDR3 DNA: TGCGCCAGCAGCTTCGGAGCGGGGGGGACTCGAGAGACCCAGTACTTC. Amino acid sequence: CASSFGAGGTRETQYF. Combining the CDR3 with reference TRBV5-1 and TRBJ2-5 gives the whole variable domain KAGVTQTPRYLIKTRGQQVTLSCSPISGHRSVSWYQQTPGQGLQFLFEYFSETQRNKGNFPGRFSGRQFSNSRSEMNVSTLELGDSALYLCASSFGAGGTRETQYFGPGTRLLVL.

The CDR3: CASTQIRGSNQPQHF. CDR3 DNA: TGTGCCAGCACCCAAATAAGGGGGAGCAATCAGCCCCAGCATTTT. The chain recombines TRBV28 with TRBJ1-5, with D tentatively TRBD1 (6 bases). CDR1 and CDR2 (germline): MDHEN, SYDVKM. This CDR3 contains 15 residues. V shed 7 bases and J shed 1 base, with 14 bases lying between them. The full variable domain, completed using reference TRBV28 and TRBJ1-5, is DVKVTQSSRYLVKRTGEKVFLECVQDMDHENMFWYRQDPGLGLRLIYFSYDVKMKEKGDIPEGYSVSREKKERFSLILESASTNQTSMYLCASTQIRGSNQPQHFGDGTRLSIL.

The chain recombines TRBV5-1 with TRBJ2-7; D not resolved. V shed 0 bases and J shed 6 bases, with 4 bases lying between them. CDR1 and CDR2 (germline): SGHRS, YFSETQ. The CDR3 consists of 11 residues. CDR3: CASSLEREQYF. DNA for the CDR3: TGCGCCAGCAGCTTGGAGCGCGAGCAGTACTTC.

J is TRBJ2-5 and V is TRBV10-3; D gene ambiguous. Germline loops: CDR1 ENHRY, CDR2 SYGVKD. This CDR3 has 11 residues. V lost 6 bases, J lost 3 bases, and 5 bases lay in between. The CDR3 protein is CAIRGEETQYF. The CDR3 nucleotides read TGTGCCATCAGAGGAGAAGAGACCCAGTACTTC.

The chain couples TRBV19 to TRBJ1-5; D may be TRBD1 (5 bases). This CDR3 has 15 amino acids. Germline V gene lookup returns CDR1 LNHDA and CDR2 SQIVND (reference sequence). V lost 5 bases to trimming and J lost 0 bases, with 11 bases between them. In DNA, the CDR3 is TGTGCCAGTAGTGCACAGGCACGTAGCAATCAGCCCCAGCATTTT. It encodes CASSAQARSNQPQHF.

V is TRBV28 and J is TRBJ2-7, with a possible D match to TRBD2 (6 bases). CDR3 length: 12 residues. Deletions cut 6 bases from V and 3 bases from J, with 9 bases between. Germline V gives CDR1 MDHEN, CDR2 SYDVKM. This CDR3 is CASRGGNYEQYF. In DNA, the CDR3 is TGTGCCAGCAGGGGGGGAAACTACGAGCAGTACTTC.

This clone occurred a few times. The rearrangement uses TRBV29-1 and TRBJ2-3; 8 positions agree with TRBD2. The CDR3 has 13 amino acids. The V gene's germline CDR1 is SQVTM and CDR2 ANQGSEA. Losses at the gene ends were 6 bases for V and 4 bases for J; bases not matched to a gene: 6. The CDR3 DNA reads as TGCAGCGTGGACCCGGGACTAGCAGATACGCAGTATTTT. It is translated as CSVDPGLADTQYF.

The chain has TRBV6-5 and TRBJ2-7; perhaps TRBD1 as D (6 bases). Trimming removed 6 bases at V and 6 bases at J, with 12 bases between. Germline loops: CDR1 MNHEY, CDR2 SVGAGI. There are 12 residues in the CDR3. In nucleotides, the CDR3 is TGTGCCAGCAGGGGACATCCCTCCGAGCAGTACTTC. Translating it yields CASRGHPSEQYF.